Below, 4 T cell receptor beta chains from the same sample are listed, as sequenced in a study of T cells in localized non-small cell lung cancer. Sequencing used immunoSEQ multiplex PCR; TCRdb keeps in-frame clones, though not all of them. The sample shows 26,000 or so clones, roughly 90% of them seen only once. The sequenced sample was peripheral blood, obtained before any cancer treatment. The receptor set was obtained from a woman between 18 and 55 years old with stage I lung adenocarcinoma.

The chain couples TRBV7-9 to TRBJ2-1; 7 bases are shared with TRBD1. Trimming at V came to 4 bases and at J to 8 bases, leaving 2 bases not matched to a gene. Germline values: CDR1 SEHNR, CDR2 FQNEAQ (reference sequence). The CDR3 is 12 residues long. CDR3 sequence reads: CASSSGGDEQFF. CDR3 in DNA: TGTGCCAGCAGCTCAGGGGGAGATGAGCAGTTCTTC.

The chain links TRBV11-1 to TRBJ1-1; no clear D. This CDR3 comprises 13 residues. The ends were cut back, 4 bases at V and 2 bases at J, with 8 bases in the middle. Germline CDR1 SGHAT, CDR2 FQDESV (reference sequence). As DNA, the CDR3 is TGTGCCAGCAGCTACGCAGCAAACACTGAAGCTTTCTTT. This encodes CASSYAANTEAFF.

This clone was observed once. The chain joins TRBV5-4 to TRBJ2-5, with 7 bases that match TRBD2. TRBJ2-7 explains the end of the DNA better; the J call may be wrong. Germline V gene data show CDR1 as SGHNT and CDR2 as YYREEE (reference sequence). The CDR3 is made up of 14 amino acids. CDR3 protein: CASSSGGPSYEQYF. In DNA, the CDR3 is TGTGCCAGCAGCTCGGGGGGACCTTCCTACGAGCAGTACTTC.

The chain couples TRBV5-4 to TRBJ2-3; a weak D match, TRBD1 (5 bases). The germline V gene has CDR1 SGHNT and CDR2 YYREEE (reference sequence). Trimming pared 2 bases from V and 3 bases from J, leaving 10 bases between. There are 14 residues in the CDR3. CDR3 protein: CASSLARETDTQYF. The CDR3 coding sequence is TGTGCCAGCAGCTTAGCCAGGGAAACAGATACGCAGTATTTT.